The present entry profiles one TCR beta chain with its context. What this receptor recognizes is not known. Base-call qualities are not available, and no considerably larger clone is one nucleotide away. This record belongs to a study of blood T cell repertoires in COVID-19 (TCRdb year 2020). In the study overall: Samples covering the acute and convalescent phases of COVID-19 were provided by collaborators in the United States, Italy and Spain. The material from the prospective study consisted of cDNA or gDNA derived from T cells, B-cell-depleted T cells, or PBMCs. Subjects who had been exposed to COVID-19, were actively infected with it, or had recovered from it provided the deeply sampled blood TCRbeta repertoires that made up the dataset. The repertoires were made available in a free public database intended to serve as a resource for research on the immune response to SARS-CoV-2. The samples were drawn from the first 160 participants of the ongoing ImmuneRACE study and from 1,254 subjects provided by 6 global collaborators. Sample metadata almost always included a de-identified subject ID, COVID-19 status, age in years and sex. Where available, HLA class I and class II types were taken from metadata supplied by the sample provider and were not determined by assay-based typing. The research as a whole found: Clinical and demographic metadata were provided uncurated, with the amount varying by source and participant.

Each collaborating institution followed its own protocols to collect whole blood in K2EDTA tubes. For TCRbeta analysis, collaborators shipped samples in one of three forms: frozen whole blood, isolated PBMCs, or DNA extracted from either of those sample types. The immunoSEQ Assay, a bias-controlled multiplex PCR, was used to amplify TCRbeta CDR3 regions from genomic DNA. The authors' pipeline ran thus. Within the assay, amplification of reference gene primers was used to estimate how many nucleated cells each sample contained. Sequence reads were collapsed and filtered to measure the absolute abundance of every unique TCRbeta CDR3 rearrangement. For each sample, productive Simpson clonality was calculated as the square root of Simpson's diversity index over productive rearrangements. In its TCRdb copy, this immuneACCESS table keeps in-frame sequences only and misses some clones. Where compared with another copy, unresolved V genes explain less than half of these, and the others have no known cause. The V and J calls and clone size were taken over from that table, and D and trimming were inferred from the DNA. For this sample there are fewer than 100,000 clones; 85% to 90% appear just once. The ten largest clonotypes hold over 15% of the sample.

The CDR3, from cysteine to phenylalanine, totals 16 residues. CDR3 DNA only is kept here, 48 bases in frame from base 1. Relative to germline, V is missing 0 bases and J is missing 5 bases, with 8 bases of the junction outside any gene match. CDR1 and CDR2 are drawn from the germline V gene (reference sequence): LNHNV, YYDKDF. Material for sequencing was peripheral blood. This sequence originates from a man at least 80 years old in a cohort sampled during active COVID-19. The sequence joins TRBV15 to TRBJ2-5; 8 nucleotides in the junction match TRBD1. The CDR3 corresponds to CATSRDMGTGLETQYF. The DNA is TGTGCCACCAGCAGAGATATGGGGACAGGTCTCGAGACCCAGTACTTC.